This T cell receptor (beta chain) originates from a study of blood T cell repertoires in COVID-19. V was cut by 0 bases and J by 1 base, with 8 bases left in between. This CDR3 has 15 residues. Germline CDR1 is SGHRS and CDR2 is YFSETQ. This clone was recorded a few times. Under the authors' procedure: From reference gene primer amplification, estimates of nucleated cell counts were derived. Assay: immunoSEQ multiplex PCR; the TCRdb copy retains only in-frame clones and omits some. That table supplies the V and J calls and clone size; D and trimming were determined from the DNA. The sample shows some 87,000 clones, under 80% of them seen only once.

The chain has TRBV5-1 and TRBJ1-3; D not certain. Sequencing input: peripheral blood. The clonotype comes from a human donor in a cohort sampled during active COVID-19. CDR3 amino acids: CASSLDLLSGNTIYF. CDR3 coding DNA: TGCGCCAGCAGCTTGGACCTATTATCTGGAAACACCATATATTTT. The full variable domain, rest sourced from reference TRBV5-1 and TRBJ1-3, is KAGVTQTPRYLIKTRGQQVTLSCSPISGHRSVSWYQQTPGQGLQFLFEYFSETQRNKGNFPGRFSGRQFSNSRSEMNVSTLELGDSALYLCASSLDLLSGNTIYFGEGSWLTVV.